These T cell receptor beta chains were read from a single sample in a study of shared clonotypes between healthy human individuals. Data came from immunoSEQ multiplex PCR; TCRdb stores just in-frame clones and leaves some out. The table shows 2.3 million or so clones, with approximately 93% occurring only once. Sequenced: naive CD4+ T cells from PBMCs. The receptors originated from a man younger than 35 in good health. Some clones in this sample may be carry-over from other donors' samples. CDR3s include the opening cysteine and the closing phenylalanine or tryptophan. The D gene is left open where the match is weak. Size is omitted from some rows. Given values are once, few, many or a class for expanded clones.

J gene: TRBJ1-2
V gene: TRBV27
D gene: TRBD1
clone size: .
CDR3 protein: CASSSAGTGYGGYTF
CDR3 DNA: TGTGCCAGCAGTTCTGCCGGGACAGGATACGGGGGCTACACCTTC

J gene: TRBJ2-2
V gene: TRBV7-3
D gene: .
clone size: .
CDR3 protein: CASSMEYTGELFF
CDR3 DNA: TGTGCCAGCAGCATGGAATACACCGGGGAGCTGTTTTTT

J gene: TRBJ1-5
V gene: TRBV30
D gene: .
clone size: .
CDR3 protein: CAWSPGSTNQPQHF
CDR3 DNA: TGTGCCTGGAGCCCTGGGAGCACCAATCAGCCCCAGCATTTT

J gene: TRBJ1-2
V gene: TRBV18
D gene: .
clone size: .
CDR3 protein: CASSPLTRGGYTF
CDR3 DNA: TGTGCCAGCTCACCCCTAACAAGGGGCGGCTACACCTTC

J gene: TRBJ2-7
V gene: TRBV30
D gene: TRBD1
clone size: .
CDR3 protein: CARSRDSAVYEQYF
CDR3 DNA: TGTGCCCGGAGTCGGGACAGCGCGGTTTACGAGCAGTACTTC

J gene: TRBJ1-1
V gene: TRBV7-2
D gene: TRBD1
clone size: .
CDR3 protein: CASSLAMNRGGTEAFF
CDR3 DNA: TGTGCCAGCAGCTTAGCAATGAACAGGGGCGGGACTGAAGCTTTCTTT

J gene: TRBJ1-2
V gene: TRBV29-1
D gene: .
clone size: .
CDR3 protein: CSVGTAGHGYTF
CDR3 DNA: TGCAGCGTTGGGACGGCTGGGCATGGCTACACCTTC

J gene: TRBJ2-7
V gene: TRBV7-8
D gene: TRBD1
clone size: .
CDR3 protein: CASSAGQGAYEQYF
CDR3 DNA: TGTGCCAGCAGCGCCGGACAGGGGGCGTACGAGCAGTACTTC

J gene: TRBJ1-5
V gene: TRBV28
D gene: .
clone size: .
CDR3 protein: CASSLRRPATQPQHF
CDR3 DNA: TGTGCCAGCAGTTTACGCCGACCCGCGACTCAGCCCCAGCATTTT

J gene: TRBJ2-7
V gene: TRBV5-1
D gene: .
clone size: .
CDR3 protein: CASSSLGLSYEQYF
CDR3 DNA: TGCGCCAGCAGCTCGCTTGGACTGTCCTACGAGCAGTACTTC

J gene: TRBJ2-5
V gene: TRBV7-8
D gene: TRBD2
clone size: .
CDR3 protein: CASSLAKAGGVETQYF
CDR3 DNA: TGTGCCAGCAGCTTAGCTAAAGCGGGAGGAGTCGAGACCCAGTACTTC

J gene: TRBJ1-2
V gene: TRBV9
D gene: .
clone size: .
CDR3 protein: CASSVQGYGYTF
CDR3 DNA: TGTGCCAGCAGCGTTCAGGGATATGGCTACACCTTC

J gene: TRBJ2-7
V gene: TRBV15
D gene: .
clone size: .
CDR3 protein: CATLGRGYEQYF
CDR3 DNA: TGTGCCACCCTCGGGAGAGGCTACGAGCAGTACTTC

J gene: TRBJ1-5
V gene: TRBV6-1
D gene: .
clone size: .
CDR3 protein: CASSEARKGQPQHF
CDR3 DNA: TGTGCCAGCAGTGAAGCTCGGAAAGGGCAGCCCCAGCATTTT

J gene: TRBJ2-3
V gene: TRBV28
D gene: TRBD2
clone size: .
CDR3 protein: CASSSTSGPLTDTQYF
CDR3 DNA: TGTGCCAGCAGTTCGACTAGCGGGCCCTTGACAGATACGCAGTATTTT

J gene: TRBJ2-6
V gene: TRBV19
D gene: .
clone size: once
CDR3 protein: CASSIRSSTAGSGANVLTF
CDR3 DNA: TGTGCCAGTAGTATCAGGTCCAGTACTGCTGGCTCTGGGGCCAACGTCCTGACTTTC

J gene: TRBJ2-5
V gene: TRBV6-5
D gene: TRBD1
clone size: .
CDR3 protein: CASSYSRDSQETQYF
CDR3 DNA: TGTGCCAGCAGTTACTCTAGGGACAGTCAAGAGACCCAGTACTTC

J gene: TRBJ2-1
V gene: TRBV29-1
D gene: .
clone size: .
CDR3 protein: CSAQLGSYNEQFF
CDR3 DNA: TGCAGCGCCCAACTAGGCTCCTACAATGAGCAGTTCTTC

J gene: TRBJ1-5
V gene: TRBV19
D gene: .
clone size: .
CDR3 protein: CASSIAYGGNQPQHF
CDR3 DNA: TGTGCCAGTAGTATAGCTTATGGGGGGAATCAGCCCCAGCATTTT

J gene: TRBJ1-4
V gene: TRBV7-9
D gene: .
clone size: .
CDR3 protein: CASSLDAANEKLFF
CDR3 DNA: TGTGCCAGCAGCTTAGACGCCGCAAATGAAAAACTGTTTTTT

J gene: TRBJ2-1
V gene: TRBV30
D gene: TRBD2
clone size: .
CDR3 protein: CAWGGSGRGSEQFF
CDR3 DNA: TGTGCCTGGGGGGGAAGCGGGAGGGGATCCGAGCAGTTCTTC

J gene: TRBJ1-5
V gene: TRBV15
D gene: .
clone size: .
CDR3 protein: CATSMKQSYNQPQHF
CDR3 DNA: TGTGCCACCAGCATGAAACAGTCGTACAATCAGCCCCAGCATTTT

J gene: TRBJ2-2
V gene: TRBV4-1
D gene: TRBD1
clone size: .
CDR3 protein: CASRDRAVDTGELFF
CDR3 DNA: TGCGCCAGCCGGGACAGGGCTGTTGACACCGGGGAGCTGTTTTTT

J gene: TRBJ1-1
V gene: TRBV7-9
D gene: .
clone size: .
CDR3 protein: CASSLSGEAFF
CDR3 DNA: TGTGCCAGCAGCTTATCCGGTGAAGCTTTCTTT

J gene: TRBJ1-1
V gene: TRBV10-3
D gene: .
clone size: .
CDR3 protein: CAISGRQGTEAFF
CDR3 DNA: TGTGCCATCAGCGGGAGACAAGGCACTGAAGCTTTCTTT

J gene: TRBJ2-7
V gene: TRBV7-2
D gene: .
clone size: .
CDR3 protein: CASSVSQGTITYEQYF
CDR3 DNA: TGTGCCAGCAGCGTTAGCCAGGGGACCATAACCTACGAGCAGTACTTC

J gene: TRBJ2-7
V gene: TRBV7-2
D gene: TRBD2
clone size: .
CDR3 protein: CASSSRGGSGRAHEQYF
CDR3 DNA: TGTGCCAGCAGCTCACGAGGTGGGAGCGGGAGGGCCCACGAGCAGTACTTC

J gene: TRBJ2-1
V gene: TRBV2
D gene: TRBD2
clone size: .
CDR3 protein: CASSRTSGRNEQFF
CDR3 DNA: TGTGCCAGCAGTAGGACTAGCGGGAGGAATGAGCAGTTCTTC